The T cell receptor beta chain described here comes from a study of shared clonotypes between healthy human individuals. This clone occurred a few times. The split of CD4+ cells yielded CD45RA+ naive and CD45RA-negative memory subsets. The table came from immunoSEQ multiplex PCR; TCRdb's copy has only in-frame clones and leaves some out. The table lists some 1.5 million clones, roughly 95% of them singletons. The CDR3 contains 13 residues. Germline CDR1 is SGHRS and CDR2 is YFSETQ. V was clipped by 0 bases and J by 3 bases, with 7 bases between them. The TCR was taken from a man aged 30 to 45 in good health. The sequencing sample was made of naive CD4+ T cells sorted from blood. The subset: CD45RA+ positively selected. The rearrangement links TRBV5-1 to TRBJ2-7; D uncertain. CDR3 sequence reads: CASSLEGNYEQYF. CDR3 in DNA: TGCGCCAGCAGCTTGGAGGGAAACTACGAGCAGTACTTC.